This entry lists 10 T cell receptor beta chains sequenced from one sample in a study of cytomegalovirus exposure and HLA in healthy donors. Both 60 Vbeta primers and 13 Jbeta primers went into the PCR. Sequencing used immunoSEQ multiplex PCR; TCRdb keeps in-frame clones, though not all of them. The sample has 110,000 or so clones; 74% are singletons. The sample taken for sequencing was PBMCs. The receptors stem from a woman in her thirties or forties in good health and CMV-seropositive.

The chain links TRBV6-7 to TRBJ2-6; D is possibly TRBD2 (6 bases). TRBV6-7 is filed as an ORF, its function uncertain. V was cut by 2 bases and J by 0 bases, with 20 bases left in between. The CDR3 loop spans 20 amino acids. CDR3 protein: CASSYRQGGPLSSGANVLTF. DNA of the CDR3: TGTGCCAGCAGTTACCGGCAAGGAGGGCCCCTAAGCTCTGGGGCCAACGTCCTGACTTTC.

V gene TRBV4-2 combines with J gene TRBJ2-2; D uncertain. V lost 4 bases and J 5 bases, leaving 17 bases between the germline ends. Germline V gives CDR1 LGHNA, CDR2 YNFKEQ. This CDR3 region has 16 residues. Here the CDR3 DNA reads TGTGCCAGCAGCCCCGTCCAATTCGACAAGACCGGGGAGCTGTTTTTT. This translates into CASSPVQFDKTGELFF.

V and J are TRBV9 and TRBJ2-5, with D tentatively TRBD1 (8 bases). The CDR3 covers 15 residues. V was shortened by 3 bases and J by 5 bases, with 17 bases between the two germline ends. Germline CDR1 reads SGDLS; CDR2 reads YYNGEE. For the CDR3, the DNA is TGTGCCAGCAGCGCCCGTACAGGGGGGGCGGAGACCCAGTACTTC. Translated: CASSARTGGAETQYF.

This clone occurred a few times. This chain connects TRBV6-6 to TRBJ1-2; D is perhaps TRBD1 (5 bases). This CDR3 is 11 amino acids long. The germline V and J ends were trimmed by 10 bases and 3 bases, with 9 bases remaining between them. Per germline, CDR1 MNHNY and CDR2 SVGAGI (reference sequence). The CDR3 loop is CATGTHYGYTF. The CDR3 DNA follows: TGTGCCACCGGGACTCACTATGGCTACACCTTC.

The CDR3 spells CASSLQAGGRVNTEAFF. CDR3 bases: TGTGCCAGCAGCCTCCAGGCAGGGGGCAGGGTGAACACTGAAGCTTTCTTT. The rearrangement links TRBV7-8 to TRBJ1-1, with 8 bases identical to TRBD1. Per the germline V gene, CDR1 is SGHVS and CDR2 is FQNEAQ. The CDR3 runs 17 residues. V dropped 5 bases and J dropped 0; count of bases not matched to a gene: 11. Supplemented by reference TRBV7-8 and TRBJ1-1, the full variable domain reads GAGVSQSPRYKVAKRGQDVALRCDPISGHVSLFWYQQALGQGPEFLTYFQNEAQLDKSGLPSDRFFAERPEGSVSTLKIQRTQQEDSAVYLCASSLQAGGRVNTEAFFGQGTRLTVV.

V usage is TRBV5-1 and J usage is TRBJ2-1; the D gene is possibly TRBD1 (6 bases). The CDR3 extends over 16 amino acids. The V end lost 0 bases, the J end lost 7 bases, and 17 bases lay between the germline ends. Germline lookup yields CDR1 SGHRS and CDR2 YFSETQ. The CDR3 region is CASSLEGQGIKNEQFF. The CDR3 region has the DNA TGCGCCAGCAGCTTGGAGGGGCAGGGGATTAAAAATGAGCAGTTCTTC.

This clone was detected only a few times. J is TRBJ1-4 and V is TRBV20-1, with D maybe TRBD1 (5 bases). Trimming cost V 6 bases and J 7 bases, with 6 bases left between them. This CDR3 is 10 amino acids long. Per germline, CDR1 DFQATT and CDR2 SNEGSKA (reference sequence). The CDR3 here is CSAGLEKLFF. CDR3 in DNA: TGCAGTGCGGGACTTGAAAAACTGTTTTTT.

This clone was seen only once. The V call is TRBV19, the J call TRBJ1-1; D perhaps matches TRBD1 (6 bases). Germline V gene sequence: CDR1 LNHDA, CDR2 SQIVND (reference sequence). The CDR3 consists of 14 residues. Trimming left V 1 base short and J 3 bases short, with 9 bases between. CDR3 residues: CASSIGGRYTEAFF. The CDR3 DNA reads TGTGCCAGTAGTATAGGGGGGCGGTACACTGAAGCTTTCTTT.

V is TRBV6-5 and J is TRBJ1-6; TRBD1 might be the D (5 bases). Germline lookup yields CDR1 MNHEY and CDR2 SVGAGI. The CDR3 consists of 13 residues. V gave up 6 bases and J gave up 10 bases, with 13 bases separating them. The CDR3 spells CASSAGPRSPLHF. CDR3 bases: TGTGCCAGCAGCGCGGGGCCCAGGTCACCCCTCCACTTT.

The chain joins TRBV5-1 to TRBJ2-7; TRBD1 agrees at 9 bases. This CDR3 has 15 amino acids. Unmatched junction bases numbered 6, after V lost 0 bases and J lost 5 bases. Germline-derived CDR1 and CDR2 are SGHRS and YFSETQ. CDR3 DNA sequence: TGCGCCAGCAGCTTGGTGGGACAGGGCGGCGACGAGCAGTACTTC. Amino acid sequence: CASSLVGQGGDEQYF.